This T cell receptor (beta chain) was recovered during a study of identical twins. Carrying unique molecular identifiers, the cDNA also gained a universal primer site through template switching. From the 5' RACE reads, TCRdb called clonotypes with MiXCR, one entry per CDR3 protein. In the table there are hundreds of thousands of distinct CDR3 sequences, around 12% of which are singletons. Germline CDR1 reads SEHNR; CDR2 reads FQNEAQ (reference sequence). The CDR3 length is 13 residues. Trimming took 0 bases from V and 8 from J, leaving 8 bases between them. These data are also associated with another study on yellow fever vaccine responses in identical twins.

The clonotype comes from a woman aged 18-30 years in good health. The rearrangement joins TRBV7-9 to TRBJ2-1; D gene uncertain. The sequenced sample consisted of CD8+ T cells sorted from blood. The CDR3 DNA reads TGTGCCAGCAGCTTAGCACCTAGGGATGAGCAGTTCTTC. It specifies CASSLAPRDEQFF.